The clone carrying this TCR beta chain was counted a few times. Original processing notes: Scientists estimated how many nucleated cells there were by amplifying reference gene primers. Repertoires were generated with immunoSEQ multiplex PCR, while TCRdb's copy carries only in-frame clones and drops some. The DNA gave D and trimming, while V, J and clone size come from that table. The sample lists about 220,000 clones, 75% to 90% seen once, with approximately 7.6% in the top ten. Recruited during active infection, patients (from Seattle) were subsequently followed longitudinally. The data derive from a study of blood T cell repertoires in COVID-19. At the level of the study: Collection of acute and convalescent COVID-19 samples took place in the United States, Italy and Spain. The analysed material was cDNA or gDNA that came from T cells, B-cell-depleted T cells, or PBMCs.

The germline V gene encodes CDR1 ENHRY and CDR2 SYGVKD. The CDR3 is 12 amino acids. The V and J ends lost 9 bases and 4 bases respectively, with 12 bases between them. This sequence originates from a woman aged 80 or over with COVID-19, enrolled during active disease. The chain uses TRBV10-3 and TRBJ1-1; D is possibly TRBD1 (5 bases). The sequenced sample was peripheral blood. CDR3 protein: CAIREGLTEAFF. In DNA form, the CDR3 reads TGTGCCATTCGGGAGGGGCTCACTGAAGCTTTCTTT.